This TCR beta chain was documented in a study of OX40 agonist ivuxolimab in advanced cancers. The study in broad terms: Ivuxolimab was a fully human IgG2 agonistic monoclonal antibody targeting the costimulatory receptor OX40 (CD134). Intravenous ivuxolimab was administered to patients every 2 weeks at six dose levels: 0.01, 0.1, 0.3, 1.5, 3 and 10 mg/kg. Among the 52 dose-escalation patients, some 19 had hepatocellular carcinoma, some 15 melanoma, 9 renal cell carcinoma and 9 head and neck cancer. In the dose-escalation cohort, roughly 80% of patients were male, and the mean age was around 60 years, with a range of 23 to 79. Prior anti-PD-1, anti-PD-L1 or anti-CTLA-4 therapy was permitted, and 35% to 40% of dose-escalation patients had received checkpoint inhibitors. Partial responses occurred in three dose-escalation patients: two with cutaneous melanoma and one with hepatocellular carcinoma. The purpose of peripheral TCRbeta sequencing was to test whether ivuxolimab changed TCR sequence diversity and led to clonal T-cell expansion. The monotherapy dose-escalation portion (N ≈ 52 patients) of the phase I ivuxolimab trial is reported in the paper. Broad study findings and their caveats: Clonal expansion of both CD4+ and CD8+ blood T cells was observed from baseline to week 6 at doses 0.1 to 3.0 mg/kg. Partial responders in the 0.1-3.0 mg/kg groups had among the lowest normalized peripheral clonal expansion, especially among CD8+ T cells. Antigen specificity was not determined for the clonally expanded peripheral T cells. Low levels of normalized T-cell clonal expansion were also seen in some patients who did not respond. After ivuxolimab, expanded clones were on average more numerous among CD8+ T cells than among CD4+ T cells.

To sequence the TCRbeta CDR3 region, genomic DNA was isolated from the sorted cells. The immunoSEQ Assay was used to sequence the TCRbeta CDR3 regions. Held by TCRdb, this immuneACCESS table contains in-frame sequences only and omits some clones. Under half of the omission traces to an unresolved V gene where checked; the cause of the rest is unknown. For this sample there are about 75,000 clones; 70% to 90% appear just once. Roughly a sixth of the sample is in the top ten clones. There are 12 amino acids in the CDR3, from cysteine to phenylalanine inclusive. The retained sequence is limited to the CDR3, 36 bases, with the frame set at the first base. V is cut by 4 bases and J by 8 bases, and the space between the germline ends is 10 bases. CDR1 and CDR2, looked up from the germline V gene, are SGHRS and YFSETQ. On this clone itself: The clone's antigen remains unknown. No quality values exist for individual bases; no much larger clone is one base distant.

The trial excluded patients who had a history of autoimmune disease or were on systemic immunosuppression. Peripheral blood for TCR sequencing was collected from all dose cohorts at baseline, on cycle 4 day 1, and on cycle 7 day 1. The samples were taken from a phase I, first-in-human, multicenter, open-label dose-escalation trial of ivuxolimab. Adults with locally advanced or metastatic head and neck squamous cell, hepatocellular, melanoma or renal cell carcinoma were enrolled in the trial. Before TCR sequencing, CD4+ T cells and CD8+ T cells from peripheral blood were sorted into separate populations.

This clonotype was obtained from an adult with an advanced solid tumor such as melanoma, head and neck, liver or kidney cancer. The receptor chain draws on TRBV5-1 and TRBJ2-4; the D segment may tentatively be TRBD1 or TRBD2, each giving 5 matched bases. The sample consisted of CD4+ or CD8+ T cells sorted from blood, taken in a trial of the OX40 agonist ivuxolimab. CDR3 region: CASSPGTHIQYF. The sequenced DNA is TGCGCCAGCAGCCCCGGGACCCACATTCAGTACTTC.